This TCR beta chain originates from a study of blood T cell repertoires in COVID-19. The CDR3 is made up of 13 amino acids. V was clipped by 3 bases and J by 15 bases; unmatched bases: 11. Germline CDR1 LNHDA, CDR2 SQIVND (reference sequence). Study processing details: Reference gene primer amplification in the assay estimated nucleated cell counts. Measured with immunoSEQ multiplex PCR; TCRdb has only the in-frame clones, and not every one. V, J and clone size derive from that table, while D and trimming were established from the DNA sequence. The sample lists more than 95,000 clones; 80% to 85% were seen once.

This chain connects TRBV19 to TRBJ2-1, with 7 bases fitting TRBD1. This TCR derives from a woman older than 75 with acute or convalescent COVID-19. The sample taken for sequencing was peripheral blood. The CDR3 here is CASSINRGASLFF. CDR3 bases: TGTGCCAGTAGTATTAACAGGGGTGCTAGTCTGTTCTTC.